Here is one T cell receptor beta chain with its context. CDR3 size: 15 residues. The V end lost 2 bases, the J end lost 3 bases, and 12 bases lay between the germline ends. In germline, CDR1 is SGHRS, CDR2 YFSETQ. The sample is drawn from a study of shared clonotypes between healthy human individuals. The repertoire was sequenced with immunoSEQ multiplex PCR; TCRdb's copy has only in-frame clones and lacks some. This table holds a few hundred thousand clones, about 80% found once. The sequencing sample was made of PBMCs. The V and J genes are TRBV5-1 and TRBJ2-4; the D is unclear. This receptor was taken from a woman aged 35 to 49 in good health. Some clones in this sample may be carry-over from other donors' samples. The CDR3 is CASSLSVGVKNIQYF. Written as DNA, the CDR3 is TGCGCCAGCAGCTTAAGCGTAGGCGTCAAAAACATTCAGTACTTC. The whole variable domain, remainder taken from reference TRBV5-1 and TRBJ2-4, is KAGVTQTPRYLIKTRGQQVTLSCSPISGHRSVSWYQQTPGQGLQFLFEYFSETQRNKGNFPGRFSGRQFSNSRSEMNVSTLELGDSALYLCASSLSVGVKNIQYFGAGTRLSVL.